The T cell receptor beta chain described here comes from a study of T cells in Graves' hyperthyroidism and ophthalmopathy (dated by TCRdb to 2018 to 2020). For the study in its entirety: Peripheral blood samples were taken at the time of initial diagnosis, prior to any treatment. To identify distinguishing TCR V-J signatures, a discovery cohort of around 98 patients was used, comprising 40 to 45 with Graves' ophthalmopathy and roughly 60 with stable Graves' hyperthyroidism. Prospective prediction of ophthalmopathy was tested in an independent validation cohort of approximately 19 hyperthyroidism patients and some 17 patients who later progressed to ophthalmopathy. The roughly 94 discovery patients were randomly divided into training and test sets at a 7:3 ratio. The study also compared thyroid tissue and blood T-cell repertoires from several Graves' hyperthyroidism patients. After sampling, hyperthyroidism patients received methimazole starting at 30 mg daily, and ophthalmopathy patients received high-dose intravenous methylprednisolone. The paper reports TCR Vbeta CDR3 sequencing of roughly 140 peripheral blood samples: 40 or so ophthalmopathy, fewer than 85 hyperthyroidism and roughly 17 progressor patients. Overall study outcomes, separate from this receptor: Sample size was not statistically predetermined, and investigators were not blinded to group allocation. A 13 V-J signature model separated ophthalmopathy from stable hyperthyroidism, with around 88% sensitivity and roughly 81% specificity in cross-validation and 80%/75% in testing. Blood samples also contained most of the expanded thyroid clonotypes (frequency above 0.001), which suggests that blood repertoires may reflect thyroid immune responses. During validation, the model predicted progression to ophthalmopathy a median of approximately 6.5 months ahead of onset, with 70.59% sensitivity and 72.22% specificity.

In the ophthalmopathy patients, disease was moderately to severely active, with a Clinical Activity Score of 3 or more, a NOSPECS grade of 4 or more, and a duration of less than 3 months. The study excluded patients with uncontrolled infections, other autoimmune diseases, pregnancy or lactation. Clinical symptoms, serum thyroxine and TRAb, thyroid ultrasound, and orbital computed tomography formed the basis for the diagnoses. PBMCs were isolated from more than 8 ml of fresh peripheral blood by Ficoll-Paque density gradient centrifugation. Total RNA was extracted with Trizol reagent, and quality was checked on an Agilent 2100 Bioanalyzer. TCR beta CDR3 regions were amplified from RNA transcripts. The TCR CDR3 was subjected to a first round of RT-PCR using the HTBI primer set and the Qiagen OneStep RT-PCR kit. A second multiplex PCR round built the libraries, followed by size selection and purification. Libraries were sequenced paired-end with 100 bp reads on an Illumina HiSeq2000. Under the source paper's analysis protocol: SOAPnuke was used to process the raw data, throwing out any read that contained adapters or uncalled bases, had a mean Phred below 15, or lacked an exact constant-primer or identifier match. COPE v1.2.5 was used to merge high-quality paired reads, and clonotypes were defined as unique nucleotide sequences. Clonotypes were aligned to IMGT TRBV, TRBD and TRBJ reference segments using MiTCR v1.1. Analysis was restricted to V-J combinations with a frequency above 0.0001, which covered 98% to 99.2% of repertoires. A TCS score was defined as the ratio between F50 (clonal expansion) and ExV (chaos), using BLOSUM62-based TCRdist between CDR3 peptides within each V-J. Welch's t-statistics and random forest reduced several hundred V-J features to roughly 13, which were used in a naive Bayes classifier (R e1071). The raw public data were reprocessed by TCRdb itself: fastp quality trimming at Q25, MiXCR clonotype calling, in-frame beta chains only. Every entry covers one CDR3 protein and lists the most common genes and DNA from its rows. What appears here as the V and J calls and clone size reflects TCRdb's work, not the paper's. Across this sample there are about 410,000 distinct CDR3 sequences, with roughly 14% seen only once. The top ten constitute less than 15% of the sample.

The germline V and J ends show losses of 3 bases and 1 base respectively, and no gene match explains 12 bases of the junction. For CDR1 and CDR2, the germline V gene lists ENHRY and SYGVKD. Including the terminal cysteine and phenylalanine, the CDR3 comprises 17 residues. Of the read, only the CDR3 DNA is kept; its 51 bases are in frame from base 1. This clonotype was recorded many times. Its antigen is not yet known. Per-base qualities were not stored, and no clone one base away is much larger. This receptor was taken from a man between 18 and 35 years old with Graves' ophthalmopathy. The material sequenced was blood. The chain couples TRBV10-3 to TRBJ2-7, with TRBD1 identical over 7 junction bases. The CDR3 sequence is CAISDPALDRRSYEQYF. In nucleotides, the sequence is TGTGCCATCAGTGACCCTGCATTGGACAGGCGGTCCTACGAGCAGTACTTC.